This T cell receptor beta chain was recorded in a study of regulatory T cells in long-lasting Graves disease (TCRdb year 2021). For the wider study: In the newly diagnosed Graves' disease group, patients had been taking antithyroid drugs for less than 3 months. Persistent Graves' disease patients were compared with newly diagnosed Graves' disease patients by peripheral blood TCR sequencing and RNA sequencing. The study was conducted in China and was registered as a clinical trial. TCR sequencing covered roughly 13 persistent and 20 or so newly diagnosed Graves' disease patients, 33 samples in total. General findings and caveats noted by the study authors: As a limitation, the authors acknowledged that the small sample size may reduce accuracy. Sequencing and analysis were restricted to the TCR beta chain. Only peripheral blood was studied, because thyroid tissue, the primary lesion, was inaccessible. Persistent disease showed preferential use of TRBV28, TRBJ1-2 and TRBJ2-5, whereas newly diagnosed disease favored TRBV20-1 and TRBJ2-1. Patients with persistent disease shared more public clonotypes (roughly 2,900) than newly diagnosed patients did (nearly 1,000). Lower TCR Shannon entropy and fewer highly expanded clones were observed in persistent Graves' disease patients than in newly diagnosed patients, which suggested clonal expansion.

Taken from cysteine to phenylalanine, the CDR3 has 16 residues. CDR3 DNA is the only sequence kept; it has 48 bases, read in frame from the first base. The germline V gene encodes CDR1 MNHEY and CDR2 SVGEGT. Deletion took 4 bases off V and 9 bases off J, with a span of 22 bases between the germline ends. Explained via the paper, the time point label denotes: newly diagnosed GD, antithyroid drugs for less than 3 months. For both TCR sequencing and RNA sequencing, RNA was extracted from PBMCs using TRIzol. Graves' disease was diagnosed according to American Thyroid Association guidelines. Patients were recruited from an endocrinology department in Xi'an, China. Each patient gave about 10 milliliters of peripheral blood, collected in an EDTA anticoagulant tube. Ficoll Paque Plus density gradient separation was used to isolate PBMCs, and no further T cell sorting was performed. An Agilent 2100 Bioanalyzer and agarose gel were used to check RNA quality, and a NanoDrop 2000 was used to measure RNA concentration.

This clonotype was counted at least ten times. This receptor's antigen is unknown. No base-level quality is on record; no much larger clone is a single base apart. Library creation used multiplex PCR. Data came from an Illumina HiSeq 4000. iRepertoire HTBI primers and Arm-PCR amplification of CDR3 regions were used to construct TCR beta libraries. Gel purification was performed on PCR products prior to sequencing. Turning to the authors' computational methods: A total of fewer than 80 TRBV and some 15 TRBJ segments were identified across samples and were used for gene usage analysis of CDR3 amino acid clonotypes. COPE and FqMerger were used to merge the filtered high-quality paired reads into contigs. BLAST was used to align contigs to IMGT TRBV, TRBD and TRBJ reference genes, with CDR3 defined following IMGT. Clonotypes above 0.1% frequency were classified as highly expanded clones. Shannon entropy served as the measure of repertoire diversity, while the Gini coefficient captured V-J evenness. A clonotype found in more than one individual was treated as public. The public reads were run again by TCRdb, first through fastp at Q25 and then through MiXCR, and only productive beta chains were kept. Under each unique CDR3 protein, matching rows form one entry showing the most common genes and DNA. The V and J calls come from TCRdb's annotation, not from the publication. This sample holds hundreds of thousands of distinct CDR3 sequences; about 16% were observed only once. The top ten clonotypes cover just under 25% of the sample.

Another study also made use of these data, one on T cells in Graves' hyperthyroidism and ophthalmopathy. As that second study puts it: A patient counted as having stable Graves' hyperthyroidism if no progression to ophthalmopathy occurred over 18 months of follow-up. Hyperthyroidism patients were aged 18 to 65 years and newly diagnosed, with disease duration of less than 2 months. Any patient with an uncontrolled infection, another autoimmune disease, pregnancy or lactation was excluded. Diagnoses relied on clinical symptoms, serum thyroxine and TRAb, thyroid ultrasound and orbital computed tomography. The first round of RT-PCR for the TCR CDR3 was performed with the HTBI primer set and the Qiagen OneStep RT-PCR kit. Most expanded thyroid clonotypes (frequency above 0.001) were also detected in blood, suggesting blood repertoires may reflect thyroid immune responses. In cross-validation, a model built on a 13 V-J signature told ophthalmopathy apart from stable hyperthyroidism with about 90% sensitivity and approximately 81% specificity, and in testing the same model reached 80%/75%. In validation, the model predicted progression to ophthalmopathy a median of about 6 months before onset, with around 70% sensitivity and nearly 75% specificity. TCR V-J signatures able to tell the groups apart were searched for in a discovery cohort of 90 to 100 patients, of whom more than 40 had Graves' ophthalmopathy and 55 to 65 had stable Graves' hyperthyroidism. Whether ophthalmopathy could be predicted prospectively was tested in an independent validation cohort made up of roughly 20 hyperthyroidism patients plus 17 patients who later progressed to ophthalmopathy. For training and testing, the 80 to 100 patients in the discovery cohort were randomly divided in a 7:3 ratio. In addition, the study compared T-cell repertoires in thyroid tissue and in blood from about 6 Graves' hyperthyroidism patients. Once sampling was done, hyperthyroidism patients were given methimazole at a starting dose of 30 mg daily, whereas ophthalmopathy patients were given high-dose intravenous methylprednisolone. Libraries were constructed in a second round of multiplex PCR, after which size selection and purification were performed. The libraries were sequenced on an Illumina HiSeq2000 using paired-end 100 bp reads. SOAPnuke was used to process the raw data, removing reads that contained adapters or uncalled bases, had a mean Phred below 15, or lacked an exact match to the constant primer or identifier. COPE v1.2.5 was used to merge high-quality paired reads, and clonotypes were defined as unique nucleotide sequences. MiTCR v1.1 was used to align the clonotypes against IMGT TRBV, TRBD and TRBJ reference segments. The analysis included only V-J combinations with a frequency above 0.0001, which together covered more than 98% of the repertoires. The TCS score was defined as the ratio of F50 (clonal expansion) to E x V (chaos), calculated using BLOSUM62-based TCRdist between CDR3 peptides within each V-J. Welch's t-statistics and random forest reduced 450 to 600 V-J features to roughly 13, which were used in a naive Bayes classifier (R e1071). Sample size was not statistically predetermined, and investigators were not blinded to group allocation. According to the paper, TCR Vbeta CDR3 sequencing was carried out on about 140 peripheral blood samples, which came from some 41 ophthalmopathy, roughly 75 hyperthyroidism and about 17 progressor patients.

This TCR came from a woman aged 40 to 65 with Graves disease. Donor details come from another sample of the same person, matched by shared clones. The rearrangement combines TRBV6-2 or TRBV6-3 with TRBJ2-1, and possibly TRBD1, on 5 matching bases. The specimen was peripheral blood mononuclear cells (PBMCs), collected at new diagnosis, from a patient treated with antithyroid drugs. The CDR3 protein: CASSFRQGLSGPEQFF. DNA sequence: TGTGCCAGCAGTTTCCGGCAGGGTTTGTCGGGTCCTGAGCAGTTCTTC.